This T cell receptor (beta chain) was sequenced during a study of blood T cell repertoires in COVID-19. Study-level background: The study drew acute and convalescent COVID-19 samples from the United States, Italy and Spain. T cells, B-cell-depleted T cells, or PBMCs provided the cDNA or gDNA that served as material.

After removal of 3 bases from V and 2 bases from J, the junction contained 6 bases not matched to a gene. Germline CDR1 SGHVS, CDR2 FQNEAQ. The CDR3 spans 15 residues. This clone came up once. Authors' processing steps: Reference gene primers were amplified, and this amplification served to estimate nucleated cell counts. Profiling relied on immunoSEQ multiplex PCR, and the TCRdb table lists in-frame clones only, not all of them. That table furnishes V, J and clone size, whereas the DNA furnished D and trimming. The data contain about 47,000 clones, about 81% of them seen just once; the ten biggest clones take up 2.5%.

The clonotype was recovered from a man aged 45 to 65 with acute or convalescent COVID-19. The rearrangement uses TRBV7-8 and TRBJ2-7, with 8 nucleotides matching TRBD1. Source material: peripheral blood. CDR3 coding DNA: TGTGCCAGCAGCTTCAGTAGGACAGGGCCCTACGAGCAGTACTTC. Its protein is CASSFSRTGPYEQYF.